Listed here is a single T cell receptor (beta chain). This clonotype was picked up many times. Its antigen is unknown. Per-nucleotide qualities are absent, and no much larger clonotype sits a single base away. In the ophthalmopathy patients, disease was moderately to severely active, with a Clinical Activity Score of 3 or more, a NOSPECS grade of 4 or more, and a duration of less than 3 months. Exclusion was applied to patients with uncontrolled infections, other autoimmune diseases, pregnancy or lactation. Diagnoses were established on the basis of clinical symptoms, serum thyroxine and TRAb, thyroid ultrasound, and orbital computed tomography. PBMCs were separated from about 10 ml of fresh peripheral blood using Ficoll-Paque density gradient centrifugation. Total RNA was extracted using Trizol reagent, and RNA quality was assessed on an Agilent 2100 Bioanalyzer. These data originate in a study of T cells in Graves' hyperthyroidism and ophthalmopathy (dated by TCRdb to the late 2010s). For the wider study: Peripheral blood samples were taken at the time of initial diagnosis, prior to any treatment. TCR V-J signatures able to tell the groups apart were searched for in a discovery cohort of 95 or so patients, of whom fewer than 45 had Graves' ophthalmopathy and 55 to 60 had stable Graves' hyperthyroidism. Whether ophthalmopathy could be predicted prospectively was tested in an independent validation cohort made up of 18 hyperthyroidism patients plus 17 patients who later progressed to ophthalmopathy. For training and testing, the approximately 92 patients in the discovery cohort were randomly divided in a 7:3 ratio. The study also compared thyroid tissue and blood T-cell repertoires from roughly 6 Graves' hyperthyroidism patients. After sampling, hyperthyroidism patients received methimazole starting at 30 mg daily, and ophthalmopathy patients received high-dose intravenous methylprednisolone. The paper reports TCR Vbeta CDR3 sequencing of about 140 peripheral blood samples: over 40 ophthalmopathy, around 80 hyperthyroidism and around 17 progressor patients.

The TCR beta CDR3 regions were amplified from the RNA transcripts. The first round of RT-PCR for the TCR CDR3 was performed with the HTBI primer set and the Qiagen OneStep RT-PCR kit. A second multiplex PCR round built the libraries, followed by size selection and purification. The libraries were sequenced on an Illumina HiSeq2000 using paired-end 100 bp reads. As for the original processing: Raw data were processed with SOAPnuke, discarding reads with adapters, uncalled bases, mean Phred below 15, or no exact constant-primer or identifier match. High-quality paired reads were merged using COPE v1.2.5, and each unique nucleotide sequence was defined as a clonotype. MiTCR v1.1 was used to align the clonotypes against IMGT TRBV, TRBD and TRBJ reference segments. Only V-J combinations with frequency above 0.0001, covering roughly 99% of repertoires, were analysed. A TCS score was defined as the ratio between F50 (clonal expansion) and ExV (chaos), using BLOSUM62-based TCRdist between CDR3 peptides within each V-J. Welch's t-statistics and random forest reduced some 510 V-J features to roughly 13, which were used in a naive Bayes classifier (R e1071). TCRdb's own reprocessing of the public reads used fastp at Q25 and MiXCR and kept productive beta chains. Each record represents a unique CDR3 protein, reported with the most common genes and DNA among its rows. The V and J calls reflect TCRdb's pipeline rather than the authors' work. This sample lists hundreds of thousands of distinct CDR3 sequences; over 12% were detected once. The ten largest clones take up approximately 20% of the sample.

Summary of the overall study and its limitations: In validation, the model predicted progression to ophthalmopathy with 65% to 71% sensitivity and over 72% specificity, a median of approximately 6.5 months before onset. A 13 V-J signature model separated ophthalmopathy from stable hyperthyroidism, with approximately 87% sensitivity and 81.08% specificity in cross-validation and 80%/75% in testing. Sample size was not statistically predetermined, and investigators were not blinded to group allocation. Most expanded thyroid clonotypes (frequency above 0.001) were also found in blood, which suggests that blood repertoires may mirror thyroid immune responses.

CDR1 SEHNR and CDR2 FQNEAQ are derived from the germline V gene (reference sequence). Ends trimmed: V by 6 bases, J by 4 bases; bases unmatched to a gene: 15. Reading from cysteine to phenylalanine, the CDR3 counts 18 amino acids. Here the CDR3 DNA is all that survives: 54 bases in frame from base 1. Sequenced sample: blood. Recombination connected TRBV7-9 to TRBJ2-7; 13 junctional bases match TRBD2. This TCR came from a woman aged 55-69 years with Graves' ophthalmopathy. The sequenced DNA: TGTGCCAGCAGTTCAGAGATGCCGACTAGCGGGAGGAGGTACGAGCAGTACTTC. The encoded protein is CASSSEMPTSGRRYEQYF.